These T cell receptor beta chains were read from a single sample in a study of radiation and T cells in renal cell carcinoma. The protocol was immunoSEQ multiplex PCR, while the TCRdb copy is restricted to in-frame clones and leaves out a portion. The table has tens of thousands of clones, approximately 83% seen once. This sample comprised blood, obtained from a patient whose treatment included radiotherapy and nephrectomy. Receptors were obtained from a woman in her 50s with renal cell carcinoma. The CDR3 runs from the conserved cysteine through the conserved F or W. The D gene is left open where the match is weak. Clone size appears in some rows only: once, few, many, or a class for an expanded clone.

>TRBJ1-1|TRBV5-4|.|.
CASSPLVNTEAFF
TGTGCCAGCAGCCCCCTAGTGAACACTGAAGCTTTCTTT
>TRBJ1-4|TRBV27|.|.
CASSTGARGEKLFF
TGTGCCAGCAGTACGGGGGCGCGGGGTGAAAAACTGTTTTTT
>TRBJ2-1|TRBV29-1|TRBD1|once
CSVAVAGGSEQFF
TGCAGCGTCGCCGTAGCAGGGGGTAGTGAGCAGTTCTTC
>TRBJ1-1|TRBV28|.|few
CASSFLATPVNTEAFF
TGTGCCAGCAGTTTTTTAGCCACCCCCGTCAACACTGAAGCTTTCTTT
>TRBJ1-5|TRBV19|TRBD1|.
CASANPAGQGAHGSNQPQHF
TGTGCCAGCGCGAACCCGGCGGGACAGGGGGCCCACGGGAGCAATCAGCCCCAGCATTTT
>TRBJ1-1|TRBV5-1|.|.
CASSLDAGSPEAFF
TGCGCCAGCAGCTTGGATGCAGGGTCCCCTGAAGCTTTCTTT
>TRBJ1-1|TRBV25-1|.|.
CASRSWGRRKTEAFF
TGTGCCAGCAGATCGTGGGGGCGCAGGAAAACTGAAGCTTTCTTT
>TRBJ1-6|TRBV30|TRBD1|.
CAWLQGARNSPLHF
TGTGCCTGGTTACAGGGGGCGCGCAATTCACCCCTCCACTTT
>TRBJ1-1|TRBV28|.|.
CAAGRYEAFF
TGTGCAGCGGGGCGATATGAAGCTTTCTTT
>TRBJ2-2|TRBV5-6|.|.
CASSLVNTGELFF
TGTGCCAGCAGCCTCGTCAACACCGGGGAGCTGTTTTTT
>TRBJ2-7|TRBV7-2|.|.
CASSVSGTLYEQYF
TGTGCCAGCAGCGTCTCCGGGACTCTCTACGAGCAGTACTTC
>TRBJ1-5|TRBV7-2|.|.
CASSLNRGNQPQHF
TGTGCCAGCAGCCTTAACAGGGGCAATCAGCCCCAGCATTTT
>TRBJ2-2|TRBV15|.|.
CATSRARGPGELFF
TGTGCCACCAGCAGAGCGCGGGGGCCCGGGGAGCTGTTTTTT
>TRBJ2-5|TRBV5-1|TRBD1|.
CASSYYRGSEETQYF
TGCGCCAGCAGCTATTACAGGGGTTCGGAAGAGACCCAGTACTTC
>TRBJ2-1|TRBV19|TRBD1|.
CASTPDRGGNNEQFF
TGTGCCAGTACCCCCGACAGGGGAGGTAACAATGAGCAGTTCTTC
>TRBJ2-3|TRBV2|.|.
CASIPFNGDTQYF
TGTGCCAGCATCCCGTTTAACGGAGATACGCAGTATTTT
>TRBJ2-5|TRBV5-1|TRBD2|.
CASSREDGRETQYF
TGCGCCAGCAGCCGGGAGGATGGAAGGGAGACCCAGTACTTC
>TRBJ1-5|TRBV19|TRBD1|.
CASRRQGLDGQPQHF
TGTGCCAGCCGGCGACAGGGTCTAGATGGACAGCCCCAGCATTTT
>TRBJ2-7|TRBV13|.|medium-sized
CASSLEGVENYEQYF
TGTGCCAGCAGCTTAGAGGGAGTGGAGAACTACGAGCAGTACTTC
>TRBJ1-2|TRBV6-5|TRBD1|.
CASSYRQGVNYGYTF
TGTGCCAGCAGTTATAGACAGGGGGTTAACTATGGCTACACCTTC
>TRBJ2-3|TRBV7-2|TRBD2|.
CASSLSKSGGNTDTQYF
TGTGCCAGCAGCTTGAGTAAGAGCGGGGGGAACACAGATACGCAGTATTTT
>TRBJ2-5|TRBV6-1|TRBD2|.
CASSEAGGEGQETQYF
TGTGCCAGCAGTGAAGCGGGGGGGGAGGGCCAAGAGACCCAGTACTTC
>TRBJ1-5|TRBV7-2|.|few
CASSLEQEGAQHF
TGTGCCAGCAGCTTAGAACAGGAGGGGGCCCAGCATTTT
>TRBJ2-5|TRBV2|.|.
CASGGLETQYF
TGTGCCAGCGGGGGGCTGGAGACCCAGTACTTC
>TRBJ2-7|TRBV27|.|.
CASSLSFVEAYEQYF
TGTGCCAGCAGTTTATCTTTCGTGGAAGCCTACGAGCAGTACTTC
>TRBJ2-2|TRBV11-3|TRBD1|.
CASSSHGTANTGELFF
TGTGCCAGCAGCTCACACGGGACAGCGAACACCGGGGAGCTGTTTTTT
>TRBJ1-4|TRBV10-3|.|.
CAISEAQKNEKLFF
TGTGCCATCAGTGAGGCACAGAAAAATGAAAAACTGTTTTTT
>TRBJ1-2|TRBV15|TRBD1|once
CATSRDRQGVGGYTF
TGTGCCACCAGCAGAGATCGGCAGGGGGTGGGTGGCTACACCTTC
>TRBJ2-5|TRBV19|.|.
CASKTVGRETQYF
TGTGCCAGTAAAACAGTAGGGCGAGAGACCCAGTACTTC
>TRBJ1-6|TRBV4-3|.|.
CASSQDYEGEPNSPLHF
TGCGCCAGCAGCCAAGATTACGAGGGGGAACCTAATTCACCCCTCCACTTT
>TRBJ2-7|TRBV6-6|.|.
CASSSALGSLDEQYF
TGTGCCAGCAGTTCCGCCCTGGGCAGTCTCGACGAGCAGTACTTC
>TRBJ2-3|TRBV7-2|.|.
CASSTTPTTQYF
TGTGCCAGCAGCACAACCCCGACGACGCAGTATTTT
>TRBJ2-5|TRBV5-1|.|.
CASSLRLAGETQYF
TGCGCCAGCAGCTTGAGGCTAGCCGGAGAGACCCAGTACTTC
>TRBJ1-3|TRBV30|TRBD1|.
CAWKQGARGNTIYF
TGTGCCTGGAAGCAGGGGGCTCGTGGAAACACCATATATTTT
>TRBJ2-1|TRBV28|.|once
CATYARTKNNEQFF
TGTGCCACCTATGCCAGGACAAAAAACAATGAGCAGTTCTTC
>TRBJ2-2|TRBV30|.|.
CAWRAGPSNTGELFF
TGTGCCTGGAGGGCCGGACCGTCGAACACCGGGGAGCTGTTTTTT
>TRBJ1-1|TRBV7-2|.|once
CASSLHSSENTEAFF
TGTGCCAGCAGCTTACATAGTTCGGAGAACACTGAAGCTTTCTTT
>TRBJ2-7|TRBV18|.|.
CASSPPGAHYEQYF
TGTGCCAGCTCACCACCGGGGGCACACTACGAGCAGTACTTC
>TRBJ2-7|TRBV19|TRBD2|.
CASSTNPGLAGSAEQYF
TGTGCCAGTAGTACTAATCCGGGACTAGCGGGGTCGGCTGAGCAGTACTTC
>TRBJ2-2|TRBV23-1|TRBD1|.
CASSPGTVLRTGELFF
TGCGCCAGCAGCCCCGGGACAGTACTGAGGACCGGGGAGCTGTTTTTT
>TRBJ2-7|TRBV7-2|TRBD1|once
CASSLTRDRGYEQYF
TGTGCCAGCAGTTTGACCCGGGACAGGGGCTACGAGCAGTACTTC
>TRBJ2-3|TRBV5-6|.|.
CASSLRPSTDTQYF
TGTGCCAGCAGCTTGCGGCCTAGCACAGATACGCAGTATTTT
>TRBJ1-4|TRBV30|.|.
CAWSPLAASNEKLFF
TGTGCCTGGAGTCCCCTCGCGGCGTCTAATGAAAAACTGTTTTTT
>TRBJ1-2|TRBV4-2|.|.
CASSQEIRTEVYGYTF
TGTGCCAGCAGCCAAGAAATCCGGACGGAAGTCTATGGCTACACCTTC
>TRBJ2-3|TRBV11-3|.|.
CASSFQGATDTQYF
TGTGCCAGCAGCTTCCAGGGAGCCACAGATACGCAGTATTTT
>TRBJ2-7|TRBV27|TRBD2|.
CASSDPGLAGVDEQYF
TGTGCCAGCAGTGACCCGGGACTAGCGGGGGTGGACGAGCAGTACTTC
>TRBJ2-3|TRBV7-2|.|.
CASIRAEFTDTQYF
TGTGCCAGCATCAGGGCGGAATTCACAGATACGCAGTATTTT
>TRBJ1-2|TRBV18|.|few
CASSPLGEYGYTF
TGTGCCAGCTCACCACTTGGGGAGTATGGCTACACCTTC
>TRBJ2-7|TRBV19|.|.
CASSIASALSYEQYF
TGTGCCAGTAGTATTGCTAGCGCATTATCCTACGAGCAGTACTTC
>TRBJ2-7|TRBV4-2|.|.
CASSLGPASNYEQYF
TGTGCCAGCAGCTTGGGGCCAGCGTCCAACTACGAGCAGTACTTC